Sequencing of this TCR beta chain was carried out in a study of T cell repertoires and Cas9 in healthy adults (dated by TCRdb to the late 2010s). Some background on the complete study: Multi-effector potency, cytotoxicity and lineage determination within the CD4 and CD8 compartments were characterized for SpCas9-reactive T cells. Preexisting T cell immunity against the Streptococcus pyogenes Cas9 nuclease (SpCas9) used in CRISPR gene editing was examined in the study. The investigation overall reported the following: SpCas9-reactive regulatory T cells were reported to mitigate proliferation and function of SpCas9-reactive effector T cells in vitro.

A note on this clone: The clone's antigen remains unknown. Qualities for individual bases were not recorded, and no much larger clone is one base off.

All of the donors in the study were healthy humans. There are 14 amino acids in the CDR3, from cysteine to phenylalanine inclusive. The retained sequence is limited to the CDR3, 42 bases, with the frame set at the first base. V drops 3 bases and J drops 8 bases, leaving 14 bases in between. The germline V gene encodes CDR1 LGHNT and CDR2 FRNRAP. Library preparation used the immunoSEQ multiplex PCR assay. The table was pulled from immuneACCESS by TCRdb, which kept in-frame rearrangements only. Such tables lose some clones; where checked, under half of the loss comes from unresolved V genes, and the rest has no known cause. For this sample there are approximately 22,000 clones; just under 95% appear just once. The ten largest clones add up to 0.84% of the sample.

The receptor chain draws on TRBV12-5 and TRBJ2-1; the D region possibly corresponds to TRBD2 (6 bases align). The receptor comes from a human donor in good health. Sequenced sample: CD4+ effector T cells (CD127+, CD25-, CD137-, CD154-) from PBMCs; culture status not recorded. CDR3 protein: CASGLDGRGDEQFF. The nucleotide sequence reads TGTGCTAGTGGTTTAGACGGGAGAGGCGATGAGCAGTTCTTC.